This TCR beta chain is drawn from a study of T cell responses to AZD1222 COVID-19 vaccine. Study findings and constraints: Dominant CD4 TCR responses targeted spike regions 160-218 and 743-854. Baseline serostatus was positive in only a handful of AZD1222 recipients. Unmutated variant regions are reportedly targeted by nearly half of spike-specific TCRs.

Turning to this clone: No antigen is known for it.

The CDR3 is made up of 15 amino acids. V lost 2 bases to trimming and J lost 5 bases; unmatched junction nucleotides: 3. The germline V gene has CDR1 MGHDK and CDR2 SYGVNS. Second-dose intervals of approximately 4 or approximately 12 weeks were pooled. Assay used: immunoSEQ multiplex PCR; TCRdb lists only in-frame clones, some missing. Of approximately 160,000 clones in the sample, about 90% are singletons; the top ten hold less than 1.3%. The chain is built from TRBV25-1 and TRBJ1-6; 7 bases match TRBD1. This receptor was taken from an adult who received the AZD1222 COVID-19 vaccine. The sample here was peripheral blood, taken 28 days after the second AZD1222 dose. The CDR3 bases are TGTGCCAGCAGTGAACCCGACAGGGATAATTCACCCCTCCACTTT. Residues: CASSEPDRDNSPLHF. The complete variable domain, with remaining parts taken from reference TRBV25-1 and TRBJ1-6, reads EADIYQTPRYLVIGTGKKITLECSQTMGHDKMYWYQQDPGMELHLIHYSYGVNSTEKGDLSSESTVSRIRTEHFPLTLESARPSHTSQYLCASSEPDRDNSPLHFGNGTRLTVT.